Sequencing of this TCR beta chain was carried out in a study of blood T cell repertoires in COVID-19. Background on the study: Samples representing acute and convalescent COVID-19 were sourced from the United States, Italy and Spain.

Per the authors' pipeline: Estimation of nucleated cell counts was performed using reference gene primer amplification. The data were produced by immunoSEQ multiplex PCR, yet TCRdb's version contains in-frame clones alone and is incomplete. The DNA gave D and trimming, while V, J and clone size come from that table. The sample yields 150,000 to 200,000 clones, over 75% seen once. This CDR3 has 19 residues. Germline assignment: CDR1 SGHRS and CDR2 YFSETQ. V gave up 0 bases and J gave up 1 base, with 22 bases separating them. This clonotype was sampled from a woman older than 75 with active or convalescent COVID-19. Sequencing was carried out using peripheral blood. This rearrangement joins TRBV5-1 to TRBJ1-2; D might be TRBD1 (6 bases). CDR3 in amino acids: CASSLAGGGPRTFNYGYTF. The CDR3 coding sequence is TGCGCCAGCAGCTTGGCCGGCGGGGGGCCTCGTACCTTTAACTATGGCTACACCTTC.